What follows are 18 T cell receptor beta chains derived from one specimen sequenced in a study of cytomegalovirus exposure and HLA in healthy donors. In the PCR, 60 Vbeta and 13 Jbeta primers were used. Sequenced by immunoSEQ multiplex PCR; TCRdb stores in-frame clones only, minus some. The data show around 89,000 clones, around 75% seen once. Source material: PBMCs. The receptor source for this set is a man aged 35 to 55 in good health and CMV-seronegative.

This clone turned up a few times. The rearrangement links TRBV7-9 to TRBJ2-5; TRBD2 agrees at 9 bases. This CDR3 is 15 amino acids long. The trim removed 2 bases at V and 5 bases at J, leaving 6 bases unmatched. CDR1 is SEHNR and CDR2 is FQNEAQ in the germline V gene (reference sequence). As DNA, the CDR3 is TGTGCCAGCAGCTTACCTAGCGGGGATTGGGAGACCCAGTACTTC. This encodes CASSLPSGDWETQYF.

DNA for the CDR3: TGTGCCAGCAGAGAACCAGTGGGGGCCCACGAGCAGTACTTC. Translation: CASREPVGAHEQYF. V is TRBV11-3 and J is TRBJ2-7; D is perhaps TRBD1 (6 bases). Trimming cost V 6 bases and J 5 bases, with 17 bases left between them. Germline values: CDR1 SGHNT, CDR2 YENEEA. The CDR3 has 14 amino acids.

This rearrangement joins TRBV5-1 to TRBJ1-4, with 9 bases matching TRBD1. Trimming removed 7 bases from V and 0 bases from J; junction bases left unmatched: 7. In germline, CDR1 is SGHRS, CDR2 YFSETQ. The CDR3 extends over 16 amino acids. Written as DNA, the CDR3 is TGCGCCAGCGGTCGGGGACAGGGTGCAACTAATGAAAAACTGTTTTTT. Protein: CASGRGQGATNEKLFF.

The chain joins TRBV6-5 to TRBJ1-1; no firm D call. Germline loops: CDR1 MNHEY, CDR2 SVGAGI. The V gene lost 2 bases and the J gene lost 2 bases, with 9 bases spanning the gap. The CDR3 has 14 residues. The CDR3 region has the DNA TGTGCCAGCAGTTACCGCGGTGGCAACACTGAAGCTTTCTTT. Translated, it gives CASSYRGGNTEAFF.

This clone was counted between two and nine times. The CDR3 spells CASSDLPGLSSGANVLTF. The CDR3 nucleotides are TGCGCCAGCAGTGACTTACCGGGACTAAGCTCTGGGGCCAACGTCCTGACTTTC. The chain links TRBV10-2 to TRBJ2-6; TRBD2 aligns across 7 bases. Looked up from germline, CDR1 is WSHSY and CDR2 is SAAADI. CDR3 size: 18 residues. The V segment lost 3 bases and the J segment 0 bases; nucleotides outside the gene matches: 8.

This chain connects TRBV11-2 to TRBJ1-5, with 9 bases aligning to TRBD1. CDR3 length equals 16 residues. Trimming took 5 bases from V and 2 from J; bases not matched to a gene: 7. Germline assignment: CDR1 SGHAT and CDR2 FQNNGV. The CDR3 reads CASSLTDRGGNQPQHF. The DNA of the CDR3 is TGTGCCAGCAGCCTCACGGACAGGGGTGGCAATCAGCCCCAGCATTTT.

The chain links TRBV7-2 to TRBJ1-3; TRBD1 aligns across 7 bases. The V gene end was trimmed by 3 bases and the J gene end by 0 bases; junction bases not matched to a gene: 14. Germline V gene data show CDR1 as SGHTA and CDR2 as FQGNSA. The CDR3 is 19 residues long. The CDR3 reads CASSFWDRVLSSSGNTIYF. The DNA of the CDR3 is TGTGCCAGCAGCTTTTGGGACAGAGTTCTCTCAAGCTCTGGAAACACCATATATTTT.

The genes are TRBV11-3 and TRBJ1-1, with D uncertain. V was pared by 4 bases and J by 1 base, with 7 bases between. CDR3 size: 13 residues. Germline V gene sequence: CDR1 SGHNT, CDR2 YENEEA. The CDR3 loop is CASSSRQNTEAFF. CDR3 coding DNA: TGTGCCAGCAGCTCTCGACAGAACACTGAAGCTTTCTTT.

J is TRBJ2-1 and V is TRBV7-3; the match to TRBD2 covers 10 bases. The CDR3 has 15 residues. Germline lookup yields CDR1 SGHTA and CDR2 FQGTGA. The ends lost 3 bases at V and 4 bases at J; junction bases unmatched: 3. CDR3 loop: CASSFRAGGYNEQFF. CDR3 in DNA: TGTGCCAGCAGCTTCCGAGCGGGGGGGTACAATGAGCAGTTCTTC.

There are a few counts of this clone. This sequence joins TRBV27 and TRBJ2-4, with 9 bases fitting TRBD1. Germline V CDR1 and CDR2: MNHEY, SMNVEV (reference sequence). V lost 8 bases to trimming and J lost 7 bases; unmatched junction nucleotides: 6. The CDR3 extends over 13 amino acids. CDR3 nucleotide sequence: TGTGCCAGCCGAGGGGACAGGGACAACATTCAGTACTTC. Protein sequence: CASRGDRDNIQYF.

V gene TRBV16 combines with J gene TRBJ2-7, with D possibly TRBD1 on 6 matching bases. Germline V lookup: CDR1 KGHSY, CDR2 FQNENV. The V and J ends lost 1 base and 5 bases respectively, with 12 bases between them. CDR3 length equals 14 residues. The CDR3 DNA is TGTGCCAGCAGCCAATTTCAGGGGCTGAACGAGCAGTACTTC. Translation: CASSQFQGLNEQYF.

This clone was detected once. The chain uses TRBV28 and TRBJ2-7, with 10 bases fitting TRBD1. V dropped 6 bases and J dropped 5; count of bases not matched to a gene: 7. This CDR3 contains 14 residues. Germline-derived CDR1 and CDR2 are MDHEN and SYDVKM. CDR3 residues: CASRPDRGVNEQYF. The DNA of the CDR3 is TGTGCCAGCAGGCCGGACAGGGGGGTCAACGAGCAGTACTTC.

This clone was detected only a few times. The chain employs TRBV6-1 and TRBJ1-3, with D unresolved. The CDR3 spans 15 residues. Germline loops: CDR1 MNHNS, CDR2 SASEGT. With 4 bases removed from V and 0 bases from J, the gap between germline ends came to 10 bases. CDR3 protein: CASSVPPGSGNTIYF. CDR3 in DNA: TGTGCCAGCAGTGTACCCCCCGGCTCTGGAAACACCATATATTTT.

The CDR3 nucleotides are TGTGCCAGCAGTTTTACAGGGGGCCAGGCCATTTCCTACGAGCAGTACTTC. Translating gives CASSFTGGQAISYEQYF. The chain recombines TRBV27 with TRBJ2-5; 9 nucleotides align to TRBD1. The J call is doubtful: the DNA matches TRBJ2-7 better. The CDR3 sequence is 17 residues long. Germline CDR1 is MNHEY and CDR2 is SMNVEV (reference sequence).

The sample holds a few counts of this clone. This chain joins TRBV4-3 and TRBJ2-3; 7 bases map to TRBD1. The length of the CDR3 is 14 residues. V trimming: 4 bases; J trimming: 6 bases; junction bases outside the gene matches: 7. The germline gives CDR1 LGHNA, CDR2 YSLEER. CDR3 in amino acids: CASSLRQGGDTQYF. The CDR3 DNA follows: TGCGCCAGCAGCCTACGACAGGGTGGGGATACGCAGTATTTT.

This clone was detected once. The chain couples TRBV5-4 to TRBJ1-6; TRBD1 matches at 8 bases. This CDR3 region has 16 residues. Germline CDR1 reads SGHNT; CDR2 reads YYREEE (reference sequence). The ends lost 0 bases at V and 7 bases at J; junction bases unmatched: 6. DNA for the CDR3: TGTGCCAGCAGCTTGGAGATGAGGACAGGGAATTCACCCCTCCACTTT. This translates into CASSLEMRTGNSPLHF.

This chain uses TRBV11-3 with TRBJ1-1; D unclear. V was cut by 5 bases and J by 4 bases, with 20 bases left in between. Per germline, CDR1 SGHNT and CDR2 YENEEA. The CDR3 totals 16 residues. The CDR3 loop is CASSPSSTLGFTEAFF. The CDR3 DNA reads TGTGCCAGCAGCCCCTCCTCCACATTGGGCTTCACTGAAGCTTTCTTT.

This rearrangement joins TRBV13 to TRBJ2-7; weak D call: TRBD1 (5 bases). Trimming stripped 1 base from V and 5 bases from J, with 12 bases between. This CDR3 is 14 amino acids long. CDR1 PRHDT and CDR2 FYEKMQ come from the germline V gene (reference sequence). CDR3 nucleotide sequence: TGTGCCAGCAGCTTAGATGGCAGGGTCCACGAGCAGTACTTC. This encodes CASSLDGRVHEQYF.